This TCR beta chain was recovered during a study of T cells in tuberculosis. Study background: T cells were selected with CD1B tetramers loaded with glucose monomycolate. In South Africa, adults with active tuberculosis were compared with IGRA-negative and latently infected IGRA-positive adolescents.

Trimming left V 2 bases short and J 7 bases short, with 12 bases between. The germline V gene has CDR1 KGHSH and CDR2 LQKENI. The length of the CDR3 is 14 residues. The sample's time point: new active TB diagnosis, blood taken before or within 7 days of starting treatment. Clones were read by immunoSEQ multiplex PCR, and TCRdb kept only the in-frame ones, dropping some. The profile shows more than 30,000 clones, less than 95% of them singletons. V gene TRBV18 combines with J gene TRBJ1-5; tentatively, D is TRBD1 (6 bases). Specimen: PBMCs, collected at tuberculosis diagnosis. This clonotype was sampled from an adult with tuberculosis. The CDR3 DNA follows: TGTGCCAGCTCACCAAACAGGGAAAGCCAGCCCCAGCATTTT. Protein product: CASSPNRESQPQHF.